Below, one TCR beta chain is given with its context. The antigen is not known. The data originate from a study of graft-versus-host responses after intestinal transplantation. Study overall: Transplant types were multivisceral, liver-intestinal, or isolated intestinal. Recipients across the board were started on anti-thymocyte globulin induction, then kept on tacrolimus and steroids for around three years.

Clones were read by immunoSEQ multiplex PCR, and TCRdb kept only the in-frame ones, dropping some. The sample holds about 97,000 clones, over 75% seen once. Germline CDR1 MNHNS, CDR2 SASEGT. The CDR3 totals 13 residues. V gave up 3 bases and J gave up 5 bases, with 10 bases separating them. Overall study results and limits: GvH clones appeared in recipient marrow, some first in ileum or blood. Individuals who had graft-donor T cell macrochimerism had allografts that showed high graft-versus-host to host-versus-graft clonal ratios.

The source was PBMCs, collected 450 to 480 days after intestinal transplant. The chain recombines TRBV6-1 with TRBJ2-5, with a weak D call TRBD2 (7 bases). The sequence derives from a human patient who received an intestinal transplant, so some T cells may come from the graft donor. CDR3 loop: CASSERGGETQYF. The CDR3 bases are TGTGCCAGCAGTGAGAGGGGGGGGGAGACCCAGTACTTC.